Listed below are T cell receptor beta chains from one sample, sequenced in a study of blood T cell repertoires in COVID-19. Only in-frame clones appear in the TCRdb table, and some are missing; sequencing was by immunoSEQ multiplex PCR. The sample has roughly 100,000 clones, 75% to 95% seen once; the top ten hold 4.2%. The specimen sequenced was peripheral blood. Source of these receptors: a man between 18 and 29 years old with acute or convalescent COVID-19. The CDR3 runs from the conserved cysteine through the conserved F or W. Each record gives: J gene, clone size, D gene, V gene, CDR3 protein, CDR3 DNA. A D gene is named only where the DNA matches it firmly. Some rows have no size entry. The others give once, few or many, or a class for an expanded clone.

>TRBJ2-1|NA|NA|TRBV29-1
CSVDPERTYNEQFF
TGCAGCGTTGACCCAGAGCGCACCTACAATGAGCAGTTCTTC
>TRBJ2-5|NA|TRBD1|TRBV9
CASSPQGARGETQYF
TGTGCCAGCAGCCCACAGGGGGCGCGAGGAGAGACCCAGTACTTC
>TRBJ1-5|NA|NA|TRBV5-6
CASSFRGAHQPQHF
TGTGCCAGCAGCTTTCGGGGGGCCCATCAGCCCCAGCATTTT
>TRBJ1-2|NA|NA|TRBV5-1
CASGGENYGYTF
TGCGCCAGCGGCGGGGAGAACTATGGCTACACCTTC
>TRBJ1-3|NA|NA|TRBV5-1
CASSPGIQPGNTIYF
TGCGCCAGCAGCCCCGGGATTCAGCCTGGAAACACCATATATTTT
>TRBJ1-3|NA|TRBD1|TRBV6-5
CASSYSRGHAGNTIYF
TGTGCCAGCAGTTACTCTAGGGGGCATGCTGGAAACACCATATATTTT
>TRBJ1-1|NA|NA|TRBV2
CATRTHMNTEAFF
TGTGCCACGAGGACACACATGAACACTGAAGCTTTCTTT
>TRBJ1-5|NA|NA|TRBV19
CASSITRGEQPQHF
TGTGCCAGTAGTATAACCAGGGGAGAACAGCCCCAGCATTTT
>TRBJ2-3|NA|TRBD2|TRBV11-2
CASSLESGGGDTQYF
TGTGCCAGCAGCTTAGAAAGCGGGGGAGGGGATACGCAGTATTTT
>TRBJ1-5|NA|TRBD1|TRBV19
CASNPTGNQPQHF
TGTGCCAGTAATCCGACAGGGAATCAGCCCCAGCATTTT
>TRBJ1-3|NA|NA|TRBV29-1
CSGKQGGRNTIYF
TGCAGCGGTAAACAGGGCGGTAGAAACACCATATATTTT
>TRBJ1-3|NA|NA|TRBV5-1
CASSLGAQPIYF
TGCGCCAGCAGCTTGGGGGCCCAGCCCATATATTTT
>TRBJ2-5|NA|NA|TRBV5-3
CARRVLSRRLVVETQYF
TGTGCCAGAAGGGTTCTTTCGCGAAGACTTGTGGTAGAGACCCAGTACTTC
>TRBJ2-3|NA|NA|TRBV11-2
CASSPGGLTDTQYF
TGTGCCAGCAGCCCCGGCGGGCTTACAGATACGCAGTATTTT
>TRBJ1-2|NA|TRBD1|TRBV18
CASSPGQGTGYGYTF
TGTGCCAGCTCGCCGGGACAGGGGACAGGTTATGGCTACACCTTC
>TRBJ1-1|once|NA|TRBV19
CATQGFQTEAFF
TGTGCCACCCAGGGTTTCCAGACTGAAGCTTTCTTT
>TRBJ1-6|NA|NA|TRBV11-2
CASSLASSYNSPLHF
TGTGCCAGCAGCTTAGCGAGCTCCTATAATTCACCCCTCCACTTT
>TRBJ2-2|NA|NA|TRBV6-4
CASSDAGNTGELFF
TGTGCCAGCAGTGATGCGGGAAACACCGGGGAGCTGTTTTTT
>TRBJ1-6|NA|NA|TRBV6-2/TRBV6-3
CASSPGVYNSPLHF
TGTGCCAGCAGTCCAGGGGTCTATAATTCACCCCTCCACTTT
>TRBJ1-1|NA|NA|TRBV7-2
CASSLARNTEAFF
TGTGCCAGCAGCTTAGCCCGGAACACTGAAGCTTTCTTT